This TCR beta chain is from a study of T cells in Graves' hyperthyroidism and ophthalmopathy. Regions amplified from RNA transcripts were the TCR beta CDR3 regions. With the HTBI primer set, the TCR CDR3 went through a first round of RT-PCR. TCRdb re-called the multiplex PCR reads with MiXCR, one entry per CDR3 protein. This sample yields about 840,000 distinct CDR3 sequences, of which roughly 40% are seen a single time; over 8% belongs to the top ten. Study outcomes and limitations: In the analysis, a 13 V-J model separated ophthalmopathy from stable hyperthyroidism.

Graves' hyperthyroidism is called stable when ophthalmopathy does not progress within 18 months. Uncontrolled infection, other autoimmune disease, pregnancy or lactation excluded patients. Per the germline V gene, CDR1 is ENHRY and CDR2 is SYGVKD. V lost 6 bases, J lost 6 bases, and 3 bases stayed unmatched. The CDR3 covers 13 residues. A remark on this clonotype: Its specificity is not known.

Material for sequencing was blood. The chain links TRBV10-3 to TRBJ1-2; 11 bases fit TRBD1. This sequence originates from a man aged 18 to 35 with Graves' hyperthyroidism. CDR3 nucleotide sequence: TGTGCCATCAGCGGGACAGGGGGTCATGGCTACACCTTC. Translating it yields CAISGTGGHGYTF.